This T cell receptor (beta chain) was recovered during a study of cytomegalovirus exposure and HLA in healthy donors. Regarding the study as a whole: A missense DCLRE1C variant was associated with V- and J-gene trimming of TCR beta chains in a later analysis, and an independent cohort replicated the association. The authors later found most CMV-associated TCR beta chains appeared HLA-restricted. Rarity characterized most TCR sequences, yet some public TCRs appeared in many donors. In vitro assays verified that three CMV-associated chains recognized CMV antigens specifically.

This clone appeared a few times. Its specificity is not known. Germline V gene data show CDR1 as SQVTM and CDR2 as ANQGSEA. This CDR3 region has 15 residues. Trimming removed 3 bases from V and 4 bases from J; junction bases left unmatched: 11. Amplification used 60 Vbeta primers and 13 Jbeta primers. The method was immunoSEQ multiplex PCR; TCRdb's version includes in-frame clones alone and lacks a portion of them. The sample includes about 170,000 clones, under 90% of them seen just once. The chain couples TRBV29-1 to TRBJ2-5, with 7 bases that match TRBD2. The TCR comes from a male donor in good health and CMV-seronegative. Sequencing input: PBMCs. CDR3 nucleotides: TGCAGCGTTGAGGGCGGGAGCCTACGGGGAGAGACCCAGTACTTC. This sequence encodes CSVEGGSLRGETQYF.